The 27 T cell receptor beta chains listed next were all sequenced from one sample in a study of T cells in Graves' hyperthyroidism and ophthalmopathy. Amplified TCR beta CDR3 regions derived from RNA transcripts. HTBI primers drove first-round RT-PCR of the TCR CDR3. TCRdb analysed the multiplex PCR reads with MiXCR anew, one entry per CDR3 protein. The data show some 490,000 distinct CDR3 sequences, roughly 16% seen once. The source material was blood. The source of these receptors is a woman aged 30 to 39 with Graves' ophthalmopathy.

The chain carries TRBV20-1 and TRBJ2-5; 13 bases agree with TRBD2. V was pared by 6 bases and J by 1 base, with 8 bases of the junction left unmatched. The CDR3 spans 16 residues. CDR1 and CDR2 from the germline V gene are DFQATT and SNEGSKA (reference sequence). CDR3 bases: TGCAGTGCCCCCCGGACTAGCGGGGGCAGCCAAGAGACCCAGTACTTC. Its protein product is CSAPRTSGGSQETQYF.

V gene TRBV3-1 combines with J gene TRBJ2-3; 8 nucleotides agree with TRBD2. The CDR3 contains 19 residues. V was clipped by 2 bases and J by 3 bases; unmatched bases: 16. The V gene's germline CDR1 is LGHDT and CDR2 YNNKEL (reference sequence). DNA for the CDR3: TGTGCCAGCAGCCAATTTCTGCTAGCGGGCATAAGGGGGACAGATACGCAGTATTTT. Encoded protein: CASSQFLLAGIRGTDTQYF.

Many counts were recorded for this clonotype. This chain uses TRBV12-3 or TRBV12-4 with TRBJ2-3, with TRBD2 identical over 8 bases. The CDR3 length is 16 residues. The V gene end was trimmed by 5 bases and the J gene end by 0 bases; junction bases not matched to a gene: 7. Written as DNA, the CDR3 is TGTGCCAGCAGTCGGGGGGGACCCCCAAGCACAGATACGCAGTATTTT. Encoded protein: CASSRGGPPSTDTQYF.

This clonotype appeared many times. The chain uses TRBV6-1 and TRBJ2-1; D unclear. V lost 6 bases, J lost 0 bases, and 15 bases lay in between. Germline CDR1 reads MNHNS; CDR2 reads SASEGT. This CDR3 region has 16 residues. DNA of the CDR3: TGTGCCAGCAGGGCCTTAGCTTTTAGCTCCTACAATGAGCAGTTCTTC. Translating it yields CASRALAFSSYNEQFF.

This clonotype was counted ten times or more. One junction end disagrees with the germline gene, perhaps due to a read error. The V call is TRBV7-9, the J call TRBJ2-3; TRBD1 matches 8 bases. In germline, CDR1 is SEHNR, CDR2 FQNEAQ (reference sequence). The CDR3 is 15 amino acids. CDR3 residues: CASSLVGQGADTQYF. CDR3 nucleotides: TGTGCCAGCAGTTTAGTTGGACAGGGCGCAGATACGCAGTATTTT.

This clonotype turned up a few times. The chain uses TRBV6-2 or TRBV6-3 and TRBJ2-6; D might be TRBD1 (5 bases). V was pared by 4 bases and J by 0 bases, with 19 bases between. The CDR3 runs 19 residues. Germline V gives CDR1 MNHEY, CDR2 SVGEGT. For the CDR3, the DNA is TGTGCCAGCAGTTGGGGCAGCGTGACACCTAGCTCTGGGGCCAACGTCCTGACTTTC. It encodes CASSWGSVTPSSGANVLTF.

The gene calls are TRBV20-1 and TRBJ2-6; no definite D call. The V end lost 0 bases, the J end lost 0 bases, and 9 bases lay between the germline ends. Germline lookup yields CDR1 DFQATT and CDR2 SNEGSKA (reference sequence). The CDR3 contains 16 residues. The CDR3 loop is CSARDGRVSGANVLTF. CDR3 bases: TGCAGTGCTAGAGACGGACGGGTCTCTGGGGCCAACGTCCTGACTTTC.

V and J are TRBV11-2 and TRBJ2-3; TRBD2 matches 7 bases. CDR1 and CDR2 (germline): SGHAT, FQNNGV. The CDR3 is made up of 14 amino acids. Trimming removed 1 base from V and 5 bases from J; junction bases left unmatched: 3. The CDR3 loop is CASSLVAGEDTQYF. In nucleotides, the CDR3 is TGTGCCAGCAGCTTAGTGGCGGGAGAAGATACGCAGTATTTT.

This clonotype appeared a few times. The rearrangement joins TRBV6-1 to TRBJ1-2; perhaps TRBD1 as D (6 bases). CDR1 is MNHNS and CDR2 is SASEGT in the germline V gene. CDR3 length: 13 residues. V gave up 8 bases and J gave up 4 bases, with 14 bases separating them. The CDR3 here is CASQTGDLYGYTF. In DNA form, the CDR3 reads TGTGCCAGCCAGACAGGCGATCTCTATGGCTACACCTTC.

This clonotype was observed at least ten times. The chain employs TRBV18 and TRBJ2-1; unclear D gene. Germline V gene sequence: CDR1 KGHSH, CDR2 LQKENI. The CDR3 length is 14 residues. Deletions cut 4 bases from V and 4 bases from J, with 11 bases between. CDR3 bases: TGTGCCAGCTCACTAACAACAGCATACAATGAGCAGTTCTTC. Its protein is CASSLTTAYNEQFF.

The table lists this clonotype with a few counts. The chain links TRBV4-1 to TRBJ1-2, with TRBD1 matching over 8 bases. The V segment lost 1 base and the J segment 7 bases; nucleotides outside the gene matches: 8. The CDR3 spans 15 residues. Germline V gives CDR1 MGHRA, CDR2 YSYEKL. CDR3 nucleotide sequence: TGCGCCAGCAGCCAAGCGGTTGGACAGGGAGGTGGCTACACCTTC. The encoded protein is CASSQAVGQGGGYTF.

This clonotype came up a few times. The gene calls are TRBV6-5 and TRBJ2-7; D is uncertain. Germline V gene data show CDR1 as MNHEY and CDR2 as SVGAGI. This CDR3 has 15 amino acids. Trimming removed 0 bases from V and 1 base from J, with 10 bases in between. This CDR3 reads CASSYSLGSSYEQYF. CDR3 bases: TGTGCCAGCAGTTACTCGCTGGGGTCGTCCTACGAGCAGTACTTC.

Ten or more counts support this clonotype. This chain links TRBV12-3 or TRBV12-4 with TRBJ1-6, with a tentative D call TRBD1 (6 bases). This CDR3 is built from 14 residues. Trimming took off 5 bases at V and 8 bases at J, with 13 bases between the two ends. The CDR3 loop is CASSQQGSDSPLHF. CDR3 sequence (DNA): TGTGCCAGCAGTCAACAGGGATCGGATTCACCCCTCCACTTT.

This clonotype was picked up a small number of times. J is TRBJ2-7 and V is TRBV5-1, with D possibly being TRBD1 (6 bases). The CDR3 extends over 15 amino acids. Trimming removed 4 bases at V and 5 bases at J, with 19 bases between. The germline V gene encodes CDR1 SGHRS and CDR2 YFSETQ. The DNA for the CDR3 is TGCGCCAGCAGCCAAGACAACAGGGTAGCCAACGAGCAGTACTTC. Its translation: CASSQDNRVANEQYF.

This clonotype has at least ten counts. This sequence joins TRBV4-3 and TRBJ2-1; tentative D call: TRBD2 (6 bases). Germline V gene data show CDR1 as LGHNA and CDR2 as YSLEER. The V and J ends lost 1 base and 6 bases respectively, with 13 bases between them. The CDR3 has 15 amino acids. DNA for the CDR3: TGCGCCAGCAGCCAAGTGTGGGACTCAGTCAATGAGCAGTTCTTC. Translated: CASSQVWDSVNEQFF.

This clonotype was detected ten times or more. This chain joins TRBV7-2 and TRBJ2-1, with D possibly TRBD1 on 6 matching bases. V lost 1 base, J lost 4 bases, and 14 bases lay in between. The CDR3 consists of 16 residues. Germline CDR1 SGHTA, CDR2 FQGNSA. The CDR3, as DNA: TGTGCCAGCAGCTTAGTAGCTAATACAGGGTACAATGAGCAGTTCTTC. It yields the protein CASSLVANTGYNEQFF. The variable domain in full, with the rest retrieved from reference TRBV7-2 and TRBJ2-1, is GAGVSQSPSNKVTEKGKDVELRCDPISGHTALYWYRQSLGQGLEFLIYFQGNSAPDKSGLPSDRFSAERTGGSVSTLTIQRTQQEDSAVYLCASSLVANTGYNEQFFGPGTRLTVL.

CDR3 sequence: CSVNRGTEAFF. CDR3 nucleotides: TGCAGCGTTAATAGGGGCACTGAAGCTTTCTTT. The chain is built from TRBV29-1 and TRBJ1-1; D is perhaps TRBD1 (5 bases). Germline V lookup: CDR1 SQVTM, CDR2 ANQGSEA. V lost 5 bases to trimming and J lost 4 bases, with 8 bases between them. The CDR3 length is 11 residues.

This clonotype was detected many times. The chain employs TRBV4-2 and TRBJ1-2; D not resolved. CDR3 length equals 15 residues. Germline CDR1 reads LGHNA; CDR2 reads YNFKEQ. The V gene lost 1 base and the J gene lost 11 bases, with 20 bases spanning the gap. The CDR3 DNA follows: TGTGCCAGCAGCCAAGTAGGTGAGCCTGGCAAGGAGTACACCTTC. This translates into CASSQVGEPGKEYTF.

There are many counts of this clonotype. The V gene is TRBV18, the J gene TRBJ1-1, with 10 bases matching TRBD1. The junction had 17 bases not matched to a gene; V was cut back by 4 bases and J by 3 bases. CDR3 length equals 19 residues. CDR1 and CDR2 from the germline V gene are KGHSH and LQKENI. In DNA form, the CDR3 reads TGTGCCAGCTCACGGCAGACTTGGGACAGGGGCATCGTCGACACTGAAGCTTTCTTT. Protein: CASSRQTWDRGIVDTEAFF.

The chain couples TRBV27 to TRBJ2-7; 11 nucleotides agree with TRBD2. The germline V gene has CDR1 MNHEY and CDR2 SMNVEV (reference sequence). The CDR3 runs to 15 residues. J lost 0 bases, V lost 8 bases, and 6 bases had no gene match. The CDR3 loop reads CASSGLADFSYEQYF. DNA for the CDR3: TGTGCCAGCTCGGGACTAGCGGACTTCTCCTACGAGCAGTACTTC.

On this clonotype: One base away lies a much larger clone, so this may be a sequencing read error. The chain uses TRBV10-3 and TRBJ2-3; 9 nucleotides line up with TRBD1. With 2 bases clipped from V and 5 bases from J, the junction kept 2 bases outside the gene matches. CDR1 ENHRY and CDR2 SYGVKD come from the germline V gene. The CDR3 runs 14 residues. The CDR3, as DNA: TGTGCCATCAGTGAGGACAGGGGGGTAGATACGCAGTATTTT. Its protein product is CAISEDRGVDTQYF.

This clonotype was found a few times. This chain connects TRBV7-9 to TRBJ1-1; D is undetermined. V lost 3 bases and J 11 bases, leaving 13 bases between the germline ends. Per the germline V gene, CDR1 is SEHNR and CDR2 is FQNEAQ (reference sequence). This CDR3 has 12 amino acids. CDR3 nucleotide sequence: TGTGCCAGCAGCTTGGAAGGGCAAGGGGCTTTCTTT. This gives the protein CASSLEGQGAFF. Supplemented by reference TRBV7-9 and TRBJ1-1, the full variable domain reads DTGVSQNPRHKITKRGQNVTFRCDPISEHNRLYWYRQTLGQGPEFLTYFQNEAQLEKSRLLSDRFSAERPKGSFSTLEIQRTEQGDSAMYLCASSLEGQGAFFGQGTRLTVV.

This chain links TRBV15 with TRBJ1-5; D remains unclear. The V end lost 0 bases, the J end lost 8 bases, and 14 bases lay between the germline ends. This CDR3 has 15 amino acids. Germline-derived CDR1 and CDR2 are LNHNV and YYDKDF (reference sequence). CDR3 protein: CATSRDPGRREPQHF. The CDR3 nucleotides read TGTGCCACCAGCAGAGATCCGGGCCGGCGGGAGCCCCAGCATTTT.

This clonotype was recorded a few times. The CDR3 DNA follows: TGTGCCAGCAGCTACGAAGCAGTACCCTCCTACGAGCAGTACTTC. Protein product: CASSYEAVPSYEQYF. The chain couples TRBV7-9 to TRBJ2-7; D is unresolved. The CDR3 has 15 amino acids. Germline-derived CDR1 and CDR2 are SEHNR and FQNEAQ (reference sequence). The ends were cut back, 4 bases at V and 0 bases at J, with 13 bases in the middle. The variable domain in full, with the rest retrieved from reference TRBV7-9 and TRBJ2-7, is DTGVSQNPRHKITKRGQNVTFRCDPISEHNRLYWYRQTLGQGPEFLTYFQNEAQLEKSRLLSDRFSAERPKGSFSTLEIQRTEQGDSAMYLCASSYEAVPSYEQYFGPGTRLTVT.

CDR3 protein: CASSQTVPGNTIYF. DNA of the CDR3: TGTGCCAGCAGCCAGACAGTCCCAGGAAACACCATATATTTT. The chain uses TRBV7-9 and TRBJ1-3, with D maybe TRBD1 (5 bases). Trimming pared 5 bases from V and 4 bases from J, leaving 12 bases between. The CDR3 runs 14 residues. Germline assignment: CDR1 SEHNR and CDR2 FQNEAQ (reference sequence).

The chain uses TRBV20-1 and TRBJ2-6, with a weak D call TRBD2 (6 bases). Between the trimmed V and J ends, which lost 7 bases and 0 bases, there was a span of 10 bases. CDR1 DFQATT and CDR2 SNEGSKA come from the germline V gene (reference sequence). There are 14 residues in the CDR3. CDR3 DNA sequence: TGCAGTGGGTCGGGAGCCTCTGGGGCCAACGTCCTGACTTTC. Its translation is CSGSGASGANVLTF.

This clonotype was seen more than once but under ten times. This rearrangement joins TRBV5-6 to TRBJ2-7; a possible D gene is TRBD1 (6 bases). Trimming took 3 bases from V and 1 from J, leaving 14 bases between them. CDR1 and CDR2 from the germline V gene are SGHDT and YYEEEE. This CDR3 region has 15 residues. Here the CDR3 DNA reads TGTGCCAGCAGCTCAGGACAGATGCTATCCTACGAGCAGTACTTC. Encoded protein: CASSSGQMLSYEQYF.